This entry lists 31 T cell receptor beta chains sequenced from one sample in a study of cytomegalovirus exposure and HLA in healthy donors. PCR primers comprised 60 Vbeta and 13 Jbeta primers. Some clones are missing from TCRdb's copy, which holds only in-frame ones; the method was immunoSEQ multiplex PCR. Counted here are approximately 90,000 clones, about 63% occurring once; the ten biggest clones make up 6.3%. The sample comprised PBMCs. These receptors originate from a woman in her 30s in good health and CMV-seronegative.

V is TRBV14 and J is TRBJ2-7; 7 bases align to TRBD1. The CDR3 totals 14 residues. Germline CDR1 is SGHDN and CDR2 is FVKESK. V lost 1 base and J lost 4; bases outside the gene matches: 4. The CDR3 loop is CASSQVGGTYEQYF. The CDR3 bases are TGTGCCAGCAGCCAAGTAGGGGGCACGTACGAGCAGTACTTC.

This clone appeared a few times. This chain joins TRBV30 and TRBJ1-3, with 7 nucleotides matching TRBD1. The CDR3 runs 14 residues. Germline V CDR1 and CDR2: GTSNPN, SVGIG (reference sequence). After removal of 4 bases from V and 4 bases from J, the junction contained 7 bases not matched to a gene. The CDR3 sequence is CAWNLQGSGNTIYF. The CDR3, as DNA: TGTGCCTGGAACCTACAGGGGTCCGGAAACACCATATATTTT.

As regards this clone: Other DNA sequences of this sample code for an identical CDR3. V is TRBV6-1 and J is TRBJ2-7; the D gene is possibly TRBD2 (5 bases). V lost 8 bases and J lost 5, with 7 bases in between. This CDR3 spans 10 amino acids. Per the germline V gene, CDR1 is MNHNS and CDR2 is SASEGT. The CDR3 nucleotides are TGTGCCAGCGGGAGAGACGAGCAGTACTTC. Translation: CASGRDEQYF.

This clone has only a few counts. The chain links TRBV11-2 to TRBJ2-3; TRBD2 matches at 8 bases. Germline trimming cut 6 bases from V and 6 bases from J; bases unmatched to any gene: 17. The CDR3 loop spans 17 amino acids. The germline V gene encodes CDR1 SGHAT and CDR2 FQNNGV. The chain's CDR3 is CASSKGVGRGERDTQYF. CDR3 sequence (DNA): TGTGCCAGCAGTAAAGGGGTGGGGCGGGGGGAGAGGGATACGCAGTATTTT.

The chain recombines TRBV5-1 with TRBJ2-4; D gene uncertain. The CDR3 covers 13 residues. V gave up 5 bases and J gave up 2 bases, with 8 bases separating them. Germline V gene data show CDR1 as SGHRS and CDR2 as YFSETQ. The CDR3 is CASSENPKNIQYF. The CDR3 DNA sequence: TGCGCCAGCAGTGAGAACCCCAAAAACATTCAGTACTTC.

For the CDR3, the DNA is TGTGCCAGCAGCGTCTTTGGACGACTAGCGGGAGAAGAGACCCAGTACTTC. Translation gives CASSVFGRLAGEETQYF. The V gene is TRBV9, the J gene TRBJ2-5; 12 bases align to TRBD2. The CDR3 totals 17 residues. The germline gives CDR1 SGDLS, CDR2 YYNGEE. V shed 2 bases, J shed 3 bases, and the junction held 8 bases outside the gene matches.

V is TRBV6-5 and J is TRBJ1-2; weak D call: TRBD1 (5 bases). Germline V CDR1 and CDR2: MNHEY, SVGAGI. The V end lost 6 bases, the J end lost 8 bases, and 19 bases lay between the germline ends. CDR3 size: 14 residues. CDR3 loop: CASRPPSGFGGYTF. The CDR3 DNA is TGTGCCAGCAGACCCCCTTCAGGGTTTGGCGGCTACACCTTC.

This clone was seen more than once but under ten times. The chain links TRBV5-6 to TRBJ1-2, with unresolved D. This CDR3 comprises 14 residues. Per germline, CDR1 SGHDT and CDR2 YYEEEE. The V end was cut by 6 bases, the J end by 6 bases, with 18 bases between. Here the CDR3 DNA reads TGTGCCAGCAATTATCGTACGGGAACGAATGGCTACACCTTC. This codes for CASNYRTGTNGYTF.

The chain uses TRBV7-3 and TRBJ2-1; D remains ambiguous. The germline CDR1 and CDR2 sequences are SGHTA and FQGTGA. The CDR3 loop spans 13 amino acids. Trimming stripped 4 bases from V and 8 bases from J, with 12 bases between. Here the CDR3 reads CASSSSLEHEQFF. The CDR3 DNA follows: TGTGCCAGCAGCTCCTCCCTAGAGCATGAGCAGTTCTTC.

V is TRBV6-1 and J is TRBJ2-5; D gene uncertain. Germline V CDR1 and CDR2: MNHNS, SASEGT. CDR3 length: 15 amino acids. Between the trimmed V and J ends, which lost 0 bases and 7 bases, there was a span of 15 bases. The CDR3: CASSEAARERWTQYF. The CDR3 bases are TGTGCCAGCAGTGAAGCGGCGCGTGAGAGGTGGACCCAGTACTTC.

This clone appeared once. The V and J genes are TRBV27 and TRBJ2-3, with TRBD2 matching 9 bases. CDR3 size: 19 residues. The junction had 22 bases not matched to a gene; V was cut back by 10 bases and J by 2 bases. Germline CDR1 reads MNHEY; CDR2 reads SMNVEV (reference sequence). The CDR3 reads CATKLDSGSGGLVTDTQYF. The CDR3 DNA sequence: TGTGCCACCAAACTCGATAGCGGGAGCGGCGGTTTAGTCACAGATACGCAGTATTTT.

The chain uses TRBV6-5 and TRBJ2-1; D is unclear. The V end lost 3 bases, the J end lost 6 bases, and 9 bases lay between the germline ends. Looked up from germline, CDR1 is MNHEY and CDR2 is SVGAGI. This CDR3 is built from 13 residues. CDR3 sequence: CASSYRSFNEQFF. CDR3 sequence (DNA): TGTGCCAGCAGTTATAGAAGCTTCAATGAGCAGTTCTTC.

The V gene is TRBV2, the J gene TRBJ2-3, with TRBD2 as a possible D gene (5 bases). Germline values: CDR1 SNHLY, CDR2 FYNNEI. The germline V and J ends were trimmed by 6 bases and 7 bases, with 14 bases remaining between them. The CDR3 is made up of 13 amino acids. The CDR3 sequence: CASREGGLYTQYF. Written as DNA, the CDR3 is TGTGCCAGCAGAGAGGGTGGGTTGTATACGCAGTATTTT. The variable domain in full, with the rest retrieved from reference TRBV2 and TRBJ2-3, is EPEVTQTPSHQVTQMGQEVILRCVPISNHLYFYWYRQILGQKVEFLVSFYNNEISEKSEIFDDQFSVERPDGSNFTLKIRSTKLEDSAMYFCASREGGLYTQYFGPGTRLTVL.

In DNA form, the CDR3 reads TGTGCCAGCGCAGGGGCAAACTATGGCTACACCTTC. Translation gives CASAGANYGYTF. The rearrangement uses TRBV7-2 and TRBJ1-2, with D maybe TRBD1 (6 bases). The CDR3 is 12 amino acids. The V end was cut by 8 bases, the J end by 2 bases, with 9 bases between. Germline CDR1 SGHTA, CDR2 FQGNSA.

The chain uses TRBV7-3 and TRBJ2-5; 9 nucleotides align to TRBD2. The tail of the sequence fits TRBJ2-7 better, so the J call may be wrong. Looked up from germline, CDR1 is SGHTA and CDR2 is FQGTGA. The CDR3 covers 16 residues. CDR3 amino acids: CASSLTTSGRLYEQYF. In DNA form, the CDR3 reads TGTGCCAGCAGCTTAACGACTAGCGGTAGGCTCTACGAGCAGTACTTC.

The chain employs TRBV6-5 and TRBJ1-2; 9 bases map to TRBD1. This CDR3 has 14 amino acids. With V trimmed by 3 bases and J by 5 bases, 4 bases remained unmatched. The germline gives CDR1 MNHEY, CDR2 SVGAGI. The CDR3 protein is CASSYQGQGYGYTF. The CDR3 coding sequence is TGTGCCAGCAGTTATCAGGGACAGGGTTATGGCTACACCTTC.

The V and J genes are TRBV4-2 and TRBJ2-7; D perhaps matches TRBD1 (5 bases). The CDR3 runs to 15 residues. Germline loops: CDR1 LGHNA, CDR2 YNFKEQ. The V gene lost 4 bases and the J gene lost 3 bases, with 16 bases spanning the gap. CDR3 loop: CASSLQTLTVYEQYF. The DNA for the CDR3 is TGTGCCAGCAGCCTACAAACGTTGACAGTCTACGAGCAGTACTTC.

This CDR3 is CASSQVNLISVNEQYF. The CDR3 DNA sequence: TGCGCCAGCAGCCAAGTGAACTTAATCTCTGTCAACGAGCAGTACTTC. This sequence joins TRBV4-1 and TRBJ2-7; D is unresolved. V lost 1 base and J 5 bases, leaving 18 bases between the germline ends. Per germline, CDR1 MGHRA and CDR2 YSYEKL. CDR3 length: 16 amino acids.

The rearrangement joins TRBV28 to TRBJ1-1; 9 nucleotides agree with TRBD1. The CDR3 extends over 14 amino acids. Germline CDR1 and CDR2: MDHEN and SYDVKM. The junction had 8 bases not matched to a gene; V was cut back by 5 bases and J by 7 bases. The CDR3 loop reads CASSAPGTGREAFF. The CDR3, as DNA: TGTGCCAGCAGTGCCCCCGGGACAGGGCGTGAAGCTTTCTTT. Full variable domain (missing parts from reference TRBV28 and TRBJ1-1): DVKVTQSSRYLVKRTGEKVFLECVQDMDHENMFWYRQDPGLGLRLIYFSYDVKMKEKGDIPEGYSVSREKKERFSLILESASTNQTSMYLCASSAPGTGREAFFGQGTRLTVV.

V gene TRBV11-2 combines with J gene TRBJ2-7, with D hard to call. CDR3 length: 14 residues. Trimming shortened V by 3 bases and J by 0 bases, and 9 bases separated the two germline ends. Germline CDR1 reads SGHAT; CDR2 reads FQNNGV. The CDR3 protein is CASSFFAGSYEQYF. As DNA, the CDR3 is TGTGCCAGCAGCTTCTTCGCCGGCTCCTACGAGCAGTACTTC.

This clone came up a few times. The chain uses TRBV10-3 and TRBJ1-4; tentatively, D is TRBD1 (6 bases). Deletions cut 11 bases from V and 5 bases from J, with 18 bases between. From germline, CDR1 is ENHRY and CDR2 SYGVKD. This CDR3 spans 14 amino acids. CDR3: CAVKPGHWNEKLFF. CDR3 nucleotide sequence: TGTGCCGTCAAACCGGGACATTGGAATGAAAAACTGTTTTTT.

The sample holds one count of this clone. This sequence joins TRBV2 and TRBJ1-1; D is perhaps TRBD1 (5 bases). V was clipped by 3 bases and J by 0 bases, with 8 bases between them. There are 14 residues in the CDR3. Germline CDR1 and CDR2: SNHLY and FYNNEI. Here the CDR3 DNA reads TGTGCCAGCAGTGAGCAGGGAATGAACACTGAAGCTTTCTTT. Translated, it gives CASSEQGMNTEAFF.

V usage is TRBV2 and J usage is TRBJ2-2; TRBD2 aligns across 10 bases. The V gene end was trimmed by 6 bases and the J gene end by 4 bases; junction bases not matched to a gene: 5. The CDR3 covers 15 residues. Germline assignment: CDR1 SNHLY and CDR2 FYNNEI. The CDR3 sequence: CASRAGTSATGELFF. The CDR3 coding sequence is TGTGCCAGCAGGGCCGGGACTAGCGCCACCGGGGAGCTGTTTTTT.

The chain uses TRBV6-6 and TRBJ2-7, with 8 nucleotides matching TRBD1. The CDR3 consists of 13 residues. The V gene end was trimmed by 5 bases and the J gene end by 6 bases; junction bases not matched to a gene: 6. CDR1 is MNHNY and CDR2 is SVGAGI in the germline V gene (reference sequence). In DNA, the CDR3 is TGTGCCAGCAGTCCCCTTGACAGGGGCGAGCAGTACTTC. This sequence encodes CASSPLDRGEQYF.

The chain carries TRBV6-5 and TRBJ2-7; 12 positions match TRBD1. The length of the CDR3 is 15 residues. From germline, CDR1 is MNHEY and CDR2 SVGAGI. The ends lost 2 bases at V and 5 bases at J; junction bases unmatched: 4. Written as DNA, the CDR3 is TGTGCCAGCAGTTACCGAGGGACAGGGGGCCACGAGCAGTACTTC. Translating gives CASSYRGTGGHEQYF.

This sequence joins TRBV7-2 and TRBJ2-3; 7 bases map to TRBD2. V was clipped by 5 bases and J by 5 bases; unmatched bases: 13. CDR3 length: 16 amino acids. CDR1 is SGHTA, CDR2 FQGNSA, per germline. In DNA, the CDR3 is TGTGCCAGCAGCCCAAGAGGTGCGGGAGCCGAAGATACGCAGTATTTT. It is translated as CASSPRGAGAEDTQYF. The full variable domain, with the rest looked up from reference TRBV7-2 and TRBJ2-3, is GAGVSQSPSNKVTEKGKDVELRCDPISGHTALYWYRQSLGQGLEFLIYFQGNSAPDKSGLPSDRFSAERTGGSVSTLTIQRTQQEDSAVYLCASSPRGAGAEDTQYFGPGTRLTVL.

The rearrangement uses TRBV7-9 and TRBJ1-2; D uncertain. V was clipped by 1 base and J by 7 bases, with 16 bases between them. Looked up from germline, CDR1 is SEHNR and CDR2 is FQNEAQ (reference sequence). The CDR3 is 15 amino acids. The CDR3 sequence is CASSLVGHGSPGYTF. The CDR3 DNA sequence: TGTGCCAGCAGCTTAGTAGGCCACGGGAGCCCTGGCTACACCTTC.

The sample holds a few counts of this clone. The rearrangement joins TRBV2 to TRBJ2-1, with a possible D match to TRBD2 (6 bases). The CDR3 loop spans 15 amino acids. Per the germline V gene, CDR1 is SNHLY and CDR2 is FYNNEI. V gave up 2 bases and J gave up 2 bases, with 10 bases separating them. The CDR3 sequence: CASSEWRDPYNEQFF. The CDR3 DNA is TGTGCCAGCAGTGAATGGCGGGACCCCTACAATGAGCAGTTCTTC. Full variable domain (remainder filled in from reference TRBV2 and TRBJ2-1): EPEVTQTPSHQVTQMGQEVILRCVPISNHLYFYWYRQILGQKVEFLVSFYNNEISEKSEIFDDQFSVERPDGSNFTLKIRSTKLEDSAMYFCASSEWRDPYNEQFFGPGTRLTVL.

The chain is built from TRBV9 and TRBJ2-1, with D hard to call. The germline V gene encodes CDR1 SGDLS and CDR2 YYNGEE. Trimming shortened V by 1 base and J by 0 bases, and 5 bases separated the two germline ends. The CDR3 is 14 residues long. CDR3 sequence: CASSVTGSYNEQFF. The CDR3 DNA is TGTGCCAGCAGCGTAACGGGCTCCTACAATGAGCAGTTCTTC.

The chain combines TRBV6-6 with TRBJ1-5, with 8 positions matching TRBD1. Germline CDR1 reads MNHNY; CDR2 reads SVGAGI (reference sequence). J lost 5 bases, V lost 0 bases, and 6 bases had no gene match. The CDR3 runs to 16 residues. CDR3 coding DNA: TGTGCCAGCAGTTACTCGAAATCAGGGGGCTATCAGCCCCAGCATTTT. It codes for CASSYSKSGGYQPQHF.

DNA of the CDR3: TGTGCCAGCAGCAAAGAAGGGGCCAGGACAGGGGCCCTTAATGAAAAACTGTTTTTT. It specifies CASSKEGARTGALNEKLFF. The gene calls are TRBV21-1 and TRBJ1-4; no DNA check was done on the table's D call, TRBD1. TRBV21-1 is given as a pseudogene. The CDR3 has 19 amino acids.